The source of this T cell receptor (beta chain) is a study of shared clonotypes between healthy human individuals. Germline assignment: CDR1 SGHTA and CDR2 FQGNSA. J lost 3 bases, V lost 0 bases, and 1 base had no gene match. This CDR3 comprises 15 residues. An even split of each subset's genomic DNA across several immunoSEQ plates was performed. Sequenced by immunoSEQ multiplex PCR; TCRdb stores in-frame clones only, minus some. The profile shows approximately 2.5 million clones, approximately 92% of them singletons. Regarding this clone: What it binds is not known.

General study points: Across subsets, estimated richness was generally greater for naive than for memory populations.

The sequenced material came from naive CD4+ T cells sorted from blood. Subset described: CD45RA+ positively selected. The V and J genes are TRBV7-2 and TRBJ1-1; 10 bases are shared with TRBD1. This sequence originates from a man between 18 and 35 years old in good health. The CDR3 loop reads CASSLAGQGYTEAFF. In nucleotides, the CDR3 is TGTGCCAGCAGCTTAGCGGGACAGGGGTACACTGAAGCTTTCTTT.